This is a list of T cell receptor beta chains from one sample in a study of shared clonotypes between healthy human individuals. Measured with immunoSEQ multiplex PCR; TCRdb has only the in-frame clones, and not every one. The sample holds millions of clones, over 90% seen once. Sequencing input: naive CD4+ T cells from PBMCs. Receptor source: a man aged 18 to 29 in good health. Some clones in this sample may be carry-over from other donors' samples. Both conserved end residues are part of each CDR3. A D gene is named only where the DNA matches it firmly. A clone size is listed for some rows: how often the clone was seen (once, few, many), or a class if it is expanded.

J: TRBJ2-4
D: TRBD1
V: TRBV19
size: .
CDR3: CASSMGQGRDIQYF
DNA: TGTGCCAGTAGTATGGGACAGGGGAGGGACATTCAGTACTTC

J: TRBJ2-5
D: .
V: TRBV9
size: few
CDR3: CASSGQETQYF
DNA: TGTGCCAGCAGCGGCCAAGAGACCCAGTACTTC

J: TRBJ2-3
D: .
V: TRBV6-1
size: once
CDR3: CASSTRDTTDTQYF
DNA: TGTGCCAGCAGTACCCGGGACACCACAGATACGCAGTATTTT

J: TRBJ1-5
D: .
V: TRBV4-1
size: .
CDR3: CASSQIPWGGQPQHF
DNA: TGCGCCAGCAGCCAGATTCCTTGGGGGGGTCAGCCCCAGCATTTT

J: TRBJ2-3
D: .
V: TRBV7-2
size: few
CDR3: CASSSRRDTDTQYF
DNA: TGTGCCAGCAGCTCGAGGCGGGACACAGATACGCAGTATTTT

J: TRBJ2-7
D: .
V: TRBV28
size: once
CDR3: CASSSLTAYAYEQYF
DNA: TGTGCCAGCAGTTCCCTGACAGCATACGCCTACGAGCAGTACTTC

J: TRBJ1-1
D: .
V: TRBV7-2
size: .
CDR3: CASSSSRDRSEAFF
DNA: TGTGCCAGCAGCTCTTCCCGGGACCGGTCCGAAGCTTTCTTT

J: TRBJ1-2
D: .
V: TRBV5-1
size: .
CDR3: CASSLEAPSYGYTF
DNA: TGCGCCAGCAGCTTGGAAGCACCCTCTTATGGCTACACCTTC

J: TRBJ2-7
D: TRBD2
V: TRBV6-6
size: .
CDR3: CASSYSGLAPYEQYF
DNA: TGTGCCAGCAGTTACTCAGGACTAGCCCCCTACGAGCAGTACTTC

J: TRBJ2-3
D: TRBD2
V: TRBV7-7
size: .
CDR3: CASSPGLAGSTDTQYF
DNA: TGTGCCAGCAGCCCGGGACTAGCGGGCAGCACAGATACGCAGTATTTT

J: TRBJ1-5
D: .
V: TRBV18
size: .
CDR3: CASSPNEGRTQPQHF
DNA: TGTGCCAGCTCACCAAATGAGGGCAGGACTCAGCCCCAGCATTTT

J: TRBJ2-1
D: TRBD1
V: TRBV7-9
size: .
CDR3: CASAPWTGTYNEQFF
DNA: TGTGCCAGCGCGCCGTGGACAGGGACCTACAATGAGCAGTTCTTC

J: TRBJ2-5
D: .
V: TRBV5-1
size: .
CDR3: CASSPGVAGTPQETQYF
DNA: TGCGCCAGCAGCCCGGGGGTGGCGGGAACTCCCCAGGAGACCCAGTACTTC

J: TRBJ2-7
D: TRBD1
V: TRBV5-5
size: once
CDR3: CASSLGQGKSHYEQYF
DNA: TGTGCCAGCAGTTTGGGACAGGGTAAATCCCACTACGAGCAGTACTTC

J: TRBJ2-7
D: TRBD1
V: TRBV4-1
size: once
CDR3: CASSQDGPPRTGGYEQYF
DNA: TGCGCCAGCAGCCAAGACGGGCCCCCTAGGACAGGGGGCTACGAGCAGTACTTC

J: TRBJ2-4
D: .
V: TRBV11-2
size: .
CDR3: CASSLLVSGQAKNIQYF
DNA: TGTGCCAGCAGCTTACTTGTGTCAGGCCAAGCAAAAAACATTCAGTACTTC

J: TRBJ1-2
D: .
V: TRBV28
size: .
CDR3: CASSPPPGTAARDGYTF
DNA: TGTGCCAGCAGTCCTCCCCCTGGGACCGCCGCCAGGGATGGCTACACCTTC

J: TRBJ2-1
D: TRBD2
V: TRBV7-9
size: .
CDR3: CASSLSGTYNEQFF
DNA: TGTGCCAGCAGCTTGAGCGGGACTTACAATGAGCAGTTCTTC

J: TRBJ2-7
D: .
V: TRBV28
size: .
CDR3: CASSLLSASSYEQYF
DNA: TGTGCCAGCAGTTTATTATCTGCTAGCTCCTACGAGCAGTACTTC

J: TRBJ2-5
D: TRBD2
V: TRBV5-8
size: .
CDR3: CASSLGRTSGSQETQYF
DNA: TGTGCCAGCAGCTTGGGCAGGACTAGCGGGAGCCAAGAGACCCAGTACTTC

J: TRBJ2-5
D: .
V: TRBV11-2
size: .
CDR3: CASSFGGGGETQYF
DNA: TGTGCCAGCAGCTTCGGGGGAGGGGGAGAGACCCAGTACTTC

J: TRBJ1-1
D: .
V: TRBV2
size: .
CDR3: CASRWTWVNTEAFF
DNA: TGTGCCAGCAGATGGACGTGGGTGAACACTGAAGCTTTCTTT

J: TRBJ2-1
D: .
V: TRBV19
size: .
CDR3: CASSTNHGASSYNEQFF
DNA: TGTGCCAGTAGTACGAACCACGGGGCGAGCTCCTACAATGAGCAGTTCTTC

J: TRBJ2-5
D: .
V: TRBV2
size: .
CDR3: CASSEAPVETQYF
DNA: TGTGCCAGCAGTGAAGCCCCTGTGGAGACCCAGTACTTC

J: TRBJ2-3
D: .
V: TRBV7-6
size: .
CDR3: CASSWGESTDTQYF
DNA: TGTGCCAGCAGCTGGGGGGAGAGCACAGATACGCAGTATTTT

J: TRBJ1-2
D: .
V: TRBV6-1
size: .
CDR3: CASRRGNWEPRGTF
DNA: TGTGCCAGCAGGCGGGGAAATTGGGAGCCTCGCGGCACCTTC

J: TRBJ1-1
D: TRBD1
V: TRBV19
size: .
CDR3: CASRRGQAKTEAFF
DNA: TGTGCCAGTAGGCGGGGACAGGCCAAAACTGAAGCTTTCTTT

J: TRBJ2-6
D: .
V: TRBV7-8
size: .
CDR3: CASSLGGSSGANVLTF
DNA: TGTGCCAGCAGCTTAGGGGGTAGCTCTGGGGCCAACGTCCTGACTTTC

J: TRBJ1-4
D: .
V: TRBV4-3
size: .
CDR3: CASSQDYVGELFF
DNA: TGCGCCAGCAGCCAAGATTACGTCGGAGAACTGTTTTTT

J: TRBJ2-5
D: .
V: TRBV5-4
size: .
CDR3: CASSSPREDETQYF
DNA: TGTGCCAGCAGCTCCCCGCGGGAAGATGAGACCCAGTACTTC

J: TRBJ2-1
D: TRBD1
V: TRBV4-1
size: .
CDR3: CASSQGLRGQRYNEQFF
DNA: TGCGCCAGCAGCCAAGGCCTCAGGGGGCAGCGCTACAATGAGCAGTTCTTC

J: TRBJ1-1
D: TRBD1
V: TRBV9
size: .
CDR3: CASSVGAGQGRTEAFF
DNA: TGTGCCAGCAGCGTAGGGGCGGGACAGGGGAGGACTGAAGCTTTCTTT

J: TRBJ1-1
D: .
V: TRBV25-1
size: .
CDR3: CASSSLGRDTEAFF
DNA: TGTGCCAGCAGTTCCCTAGGTAGGGACACTGAAGCTTTCTTT

J: TRBJ1-4
D: .
V: TRBV7-9
size: .
CDR3: CASSLVVAGNEKLFF
DNA: TGTGCCAGCAGCTTAGTAGTTGCGGGTAATGAAAAACTGTTTTTT

J: TRBJ1-5
D: .
V: TRBV27
size: .
CDR3: CASSLLARESNQPQHF
DNA: TGTGCCAGCAGTTTACTGGCCAGGGAAAGCAATCAGCCCCAGCATTTT

J: TRBJ1-4
D: .
V: TRBV9
size: .
CDR3: CASSVGPLATNEKLFF
DNA: TGTGCCAGCAGCGTAGGGCCTTTGGCAACTAATGAAAAACTGTTTTTT

J: TRBJ2-5
D: .
V: TRBV29-1
size: .
CDR3: CSARRRLARETQYF
DNA: TGCAGCGCCCGGAGACGGCTAGCGCGTGAGACCCAGTACTTC

J: TRBJ2-7
D: TRBD2
V: TRBV6-6
size: .
CDR3: CASRLGSGRALEQYF
DNA: TGTGCCAGCCGCCTTGGGAGCGGGAGGGCCCTCGAGCAGTACTTC